This T cell receptor (beta chain) was recorded in a study of human T cells and chemical hapten exposure. Specified time point: pre-sensitization, week 0. Regarding treatment: therapeutic diphenylcyclopropenone sensitization with weekly scalp DPC. The starting material, unfractionated whole blood, was used for total RNA extraction. TCRdb fed the RACE reads into MiXCR, producing one record per CDR3 protein. This sample has approximately 370,000 distinct CDR3 sequences, with around 5.5% found just once. The CDR3 has 14 amino acids. Looked up from germline, CDR1 is SGHDT and CDR2 is YYEEEE. Trimming cost V 1 base and J 5 bases; bases outside gene matches: 5.

This TCR derives from a woman younger than 30 with alopecia areata. Some clones in this sample may be carry-over from other donors' samples. V and J are TRBV5-6 and TRBJ1-2; TRBD1 matches at 7 bases. The input for sequencing was whole blood, taken in connection with sensitization to the hapten diphenylcyclopropenone (DPC). The CDR3 protein is CASSLWDSWYGYTF. The CDR3 DNA reads TGTGCCAGCAGCTTGTGGGACAGTTGGTATGGCTACACCTTC.